The next 27 T cell receptor beta chains were all read from a single sample in a study of cytomegalovirus exposure and HLA in healthy donors. PCR amplification relied on 60 Vbeta primers (plus 13 Jbeta primers). TCRdb's copy holds only in-frame clones and misses some; the assay was immunoSEQ multiplex PCR. The sample consists of roughly 150,000 clones, over 75% of them appearing once. The sample was PBMCs. The receptors originated from a male donor in good health and CMV-seronegative.

The CDR3 DNA follows: TGTGCCAGCAGTTCAAGAGGGGGGGTTGGGGAGACCCAGTACTTC. Protein sequence: CASSSRGGVGETQYF. The gene calls are TRBV6-5 and TRBJ2-5; D perhaps matches TRBD2 (7 bases). Trimming removed 4 bases at V and 5 bases at J, with 17 bases between. The V gene's germline CDR1 is MNHEY and CDR2 SVGAGI. The CDR3 sequence is 15 residues long.

V is TRBV6-6 and J is TRBJ1-5, with 8 bases lining up with TRBD1. The CDR3 loop spans 15 amino acids. Germline V gene sequence: CDR1 MNHNY, CDR2 SVGAGI (reference sequence). Unmatched junction bases numbered 7, after V lost 7 bases and J lost 2 bases. CDR3 amino acids: CASNTGQGGNQPQHF. CDR3 coding DNA: TGTGCCAGCAATACCGGACAGGGTGGCAATCAGCCCCAGCATTTT.

This rearrangement joins TRBV27 to TRBJ2-1; the D gene is possibly TRBD2 (5 bases). Trimming cost V 2 bases and J 4 bases, with 6 bases left between them. This CDR3 contains 13 residues. Per germline, CDR1 MNHEY and CDR2 SMNVEV (reference sequence). For the CDR3, the DNA is TGTGCCAGCAGTTTACGGGGTTACAATGAGCAGTTCTTC. It specifies CASSLRGYNEQFF.

The CDR3 DNA sequence: TGTGCCAGCAGCTTACAGGGGAGTTCCGGGGAGCTGTTTTTT. Protein product: CASSLQGSSGELFF. The chain recombines TRBV7-6 with TRBJ2-2; a weak D match, TRBD1 (6 bases). Trimming shortened V by 2 bases and J by 6 bases, and 10 bases separated the two germline ends. Germline CDR1 is SGHVS and CDR2 is FNYEAQ. There are 14 residues in the CDR3.

This clone was found a few times. The rearrangement joins TRBV30 to TRBJ2-5; D is unclear. The germline V gene encodes CDR1 GTSNPN and CDR2 SVGIG (reference sequence). The CDR3 is 12 residues long. V was clipped by 0 bases and J by 5 bases, with 7 bases between them. DNA for the CDR3: TGTGCCTGGAGTGTATTATCCGAGACCCAGTACTTC. This gives the protein CAWSVLSETQYF.

The V gene is TRBV10-3, the J gene TRBJ2-7; the D gene is possibly TRBD1 (6 bases). The V end lost 3 bases, the J end lost 2 bases, and 11 bases lay between the germline ends. Germline CDR1 reads ENHRY; CDR2 reads SYGVKD. The CDR3 extends over 14 amino acids. The CDR3 reads CAISDSQGTYEQYF. CDR3 bases: TGTGCCATCAGTGATAGTCAGGGGACCTACGAGCAGTACTTC.

The chain is built from TRBV5-1 and TRBJ1-5, with D perhaps TRBD1 (5 bases). The germline V gene has CDR1 SGHRS and CDR2 YFSETQ. The CDR3 is 14 amino acids. Between the trimmed V and J ends, which lost 5 bases and 6 bases, there was a span of 15 bases. The CDR3 spells CASSPQGPGQPQHF. CDR3 sequence (DNA): TGCGCCAGCAGTCCCCAGGGCCCGGGTCAGCCCCAGCATTTT.

The rearrangement links TRBV6-5 to TRBJ2-3; a possible D gene is TRBD2 (7 bases). Germline-derived CDR1 and CDR2 are MNHEY and SVGAGI. The CDR3 spans 16 residues. Between the trimmed V and J ends, which lost 0 bases and 4 bases, there was a span of 14 bases. CDR3 loop: CASSYSRGPRADTQYF. Here the CDR3 DNA reads TGTGCCAGCAGTTACTCGCGGGGGCCGCGAGCAGATACGCAGTATTTT.

The chain is built from TRBV6-5 and TRBJ2-3; 8 bases align to TRBD2. Per germline, CDR1 MNHEY and CDR2 SVGAGI. V lost 7 bases to trimming and J lost 6 bases; unmatched junction nucleotides: 12. The CDR3 is 15 residues long. CDR3 bases: TGTGCCAGCACCACCGGGACTAGTGTCCTCGATACGCAGTATTTT. Residues: CASTTGTSVLDTQYF.

This rearrangement joins TRBV6-1 to TRBJ2-1; no clear D. V was cut by 7 bases and J by 5 bases, with 15 bases left in between. Per the germline V gene, CDR1 is MNHNS and CDR2 is SASEGT. The CDR3 is 14 residues long. The CDR3, as DNA: TGTGCCAGCACCCTCCCCACAGAAAACAATGAGCAGTTCTTC. The encoded protein is CASTLPTENNEQFF.

The chain employs TRBV5-1 and TRBJ1-2, with D hard to call. V was shortened by 0 bases and J by 6 bases, with 12 bases between the two germline ends. Germline V gives CDR1 SGHRS, CDR2 YFSETQ. The CDR3 consists of 14 residues. The CDR3 is CASSLGAAVDGYTF. As DNA, the CDR3 is TGCGCCAGCAGCTTGGGCGCGGCGGTTGATGGCTACACCTTC.

The V gene is TRBV5-4, the J gene TRBJ2-2, with a tentative D call TRBD1 (5 bases). V lost 0 bases, J lost 4 bases, and 10 bases lay in between. The CDR3 runs 15 residues. Germline V gives CDR1 SGHNT, CDR2 YYREEE (reference sequence). CDR3 DNA: TGTGCCAGCAGCTTGGTCCAGGGTGGCACCGGGGAGCTGTTTTTT. This encodes CASSLVQGGTGELFF.

The chain recombines TRBV11-3 with TRBJ2-1, with D possibly TRBD1 on 6 matching bases. Trimming pared 5 bases from V and 5 bases from J, leaving 16 bases between. In germline, CDR1 is SGHNT, CDR2 YENEEA. This CDR3 region has 15 residues. CDR3 amino acids: CASSAQGLTDNEQFF. For the CDR3, the DNA is TGTGCCAGCAGCGCCCAGGGGTTGACCGACAATGAGCAGTTCTTC. Looking up the rest from reference TRBV11-3 and TRBJ2-1 gives the full variable domain: EAGVVQSPRYKIIEKKQPVAFWCNPISGHNTLYWYLQNLGQGPELLIRYENEEAVDDSQLPKDRFSAERLKGVDSTLKIQPAELGDSAVYLCASSAQGLTDNEQFFGPGTRLTVL.

The chain recombines TRBV4-3 with TRBJ1-6; TRBD1 matches 11 bases. Germline CDR1 and CDR2: LGHNA and YSLEER. V was pared by 1 base and J by 12 bases, with 8 bases of the junction left unmatched. The CDR3 totals 16 residues. CDR3 amino acids: CASSQGGTGGREPLHF. In DNA, the CDR3 is TGCGCCAGCAGCCAAGGGGGGACAGGGGGACGAGAACCCCTCCACTTT.

This clone was found once. The rearrangement joins TRBV6-5 to TRBJ2-1; 7 positions match TRBD1. The CDR3 loop spans 12 amino acids. V shed 7 bases, J shed 9 bases, and the junction held 6 bases outside the gene matches. Per the germline V gene, CDR1 is MNHEY and CDR2 is SVGAGI. The CDR3, as DNA: TGTGCCAGCACCAGGGGGACGGGTGAGCAGTTCTTC. Protein: CASTRGTGEQFF.

The chain links TRBV30 to TRBJ2-2; D call uncertain. Germline V CDR1 and CDR2: GTSNPN, SVGIG (reference sequence). The CDR3 sequence is 13 residues long. The ends were cut back, 2 bases at V and 3 bases at J, with 7 bases in the middle. CDR3 sequence reads: CAWSLRHTGELFF. CDR3 nucleotide sequence: TGTGCCTGGAGTTTGAGGCACACCGGGGAGCTGTTTTTT.

The CDR3 DNA reads TGTGCCAGCAGCCGACGGAGGGGACAGGGGGCTATTCCTATGAACACTGAAGCTTTCTTT. Translated, it gives CASSRRRGQGAIPMNTEAFF. This rearrangement joins TRBV14 to TRBJ1-1, with TRBD1 matching 12 bases. Unmatched junction bases numbered 15, after V lost 4 bases and J lost 0 bases. This CDR3 contains 20 residues. Germline values: CDR1 SGHDN, CDR2 FVKESK.

This clone was observed a few times. The rearrangement links TRBV7-9 to TRBJ2-7, with 8 bases lining up with TRBD1. The CDR3 sequence is 16 residues long. Germline values: CDR1 SEHNR, CDR2 FQNEAQ (reference sequence). V dropped 5 bases and J dropped 1; count of bases not matched to a gene: 10. DNA of the CDR3: TGTGCCAGCAGCCCAGGACAGGGACAGGCGTCCTACGAGCAGTACTTC. Translating it yields CASSPGQGQASYEQYF.

This chain connects TRBV7-9 to TRBJ1-5, with D unclear. The CDR3 is 15 residues long. CDR1 and CDR2 from the germline V gene are SEHNR and FQNEAQ (reference sequence). Trimming cost V 5 bases and J 1 base, with 12 bases left between them. This chain's CDR3 is CASSRGSGSNQPQHF. For the CDR3, the DNA is TGTGCCAGCAGCCGAGGGTCCGGGAGCAATCAGCCCCAGCATTTT.

This sequence joins TRBV5-1 and TRBJ2-7, with 8 bases matching TRBD1. CDR1 is SGHRS and CDR2 is YFSETQ in the germline V gene. J was trimmed by 3 bases and V by 0 bases; bases with no gene match: 2. The CDR3 is 14 residues long. This chain's CDR3 is CASSLGTGNYEQYF. CDR3 DNA sequence: TGCGCCAGCAGCTTGGGGACAGGGAACTACGAGCAGTACTTC.

The chain joins TRBV7-8 to TRBJ2-7; D is perhaps TRBD2 (5 bases). Germline CDR1 reads SGHVS; CDR2 reads FQNEAQ. V dropped 5 bases and J dropped 3 bases, with 8 bases sitting between them. This CDR3 has 12 residues. The CDR3, as DNA: TGTGCCAGCAGCGGAGGTGGCTACGAGCAGTACTTC. This sequence encodes CASSGGGYEQYF.

This chain joins TRBV19 and TRBJ1-1, with D maybe TRBD1 (6 bases). The CDR3 extends over 15 amino acids. The V end was cut by 2 bases, the J end by 1 base, with 11 bases between. The germline V gene has CDR1 LNHDA and CDR2 SQIVND (reference sequence). CDR3 amino acids: CASSIQGQGNTEAFF. The CDR3 DNA follows: TGTGCCAGTAGTATACAGGGACAAGGGAACACTGAAGCTTTCTTT.

This chain joins TRBV2 and TRBJ2-7, with 10 bases aligning to TRBD2. This CDR3 spans 14 amino acids. CDR1 and CDR2 (germline): SNHLY, FYNNEI. The V segment lost 7 bases and the J segment 2 bases; nucleotides outside the gene matches: 5. CDR3 nucleotide sequence: TGTGCCAGCACCTCGAGCGGGGGGGCCTACGAGCAGTACTTC. Translating gives CASTSSGGAYEQYF.

The chain recombines TRBV7-2 with TRBJ2-7; 7 bases fit TRBD1. Trimming removed 5 bases from V and 1 base from J; junction bases left unmatched: 11. Germline V lookup: CDR1 SGHTA, CDR2 FQGNSA. This CDR3 region has 16 residues. The CDR3 loop reads CASSTQQGIGSYEQYF. Written as DNA, the CDR3 is TGTGCCAGCAGCACCCAACAGGGGATCGGTTCCTACGAGCAGTACTTC.

The chain combines TRBV6-4 with TRBJ2-1, with 10 bases matching TRBD2. This CDR3 has 15 amino acids. CDR1 MRHNA and CDR2 SNTAGT come from the germline V gene. The V gene end was trimmed by 7 bases and the J gene end by 4 bases; junction bases not matched to a gene: 7. CDR3 sequence reads: CASTASGGEYNEQFF. The CDR3 region has the DNA TGTGCCAGCACTGCGAGCGGGGGGGAATACAATGAGCAGTTCTTC.

J is TRBJ1-1 and V is TRBV19; possible D gene TRBD1, 6 bases. Germline CDR1 LNHDA, CDR2 SQIVND (reference sequence). The CDR3 is made up of 14 amino acids. Between the trimmed V and J ends, which lost 2 bases and 6 bases, there was a span of 13 bases. CDR3 sequence reads: CASSIRGARAEAFF. The CDR3 nucleotides read TGTGCCAGTAGTATACGGGGGGCGCGCGCTGAAGCTTTCTTT.

The CDR3 DNA sequence: TGTGCCAGCACCAACTCAGGGGACAGGGGGGGCGAGCAGTACTTC. Protein: CASTNSGDRGGEQYF. This chain joins TRBV6-5 and TRBJ2-7, with TRBD1 matching 11 bases. This CDR3 contains 15 residues. Trimming removed 7 bases from V and 6 bases from J; junction bases left unmatched: 11. Looked up from germline, CDR1 is MNHEY and CDR2 is SVGAGI.